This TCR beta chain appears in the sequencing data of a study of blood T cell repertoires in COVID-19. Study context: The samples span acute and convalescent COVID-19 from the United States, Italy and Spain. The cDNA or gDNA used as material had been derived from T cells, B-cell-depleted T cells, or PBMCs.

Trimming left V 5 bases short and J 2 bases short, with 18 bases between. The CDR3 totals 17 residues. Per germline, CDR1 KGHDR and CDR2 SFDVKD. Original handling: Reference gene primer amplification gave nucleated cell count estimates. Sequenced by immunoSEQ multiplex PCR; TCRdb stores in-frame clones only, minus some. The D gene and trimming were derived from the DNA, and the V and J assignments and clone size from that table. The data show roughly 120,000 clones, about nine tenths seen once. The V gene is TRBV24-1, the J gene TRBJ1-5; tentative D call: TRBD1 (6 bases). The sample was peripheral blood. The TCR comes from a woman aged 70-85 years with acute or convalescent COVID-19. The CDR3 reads CATSGGGGGVGNQPQHF. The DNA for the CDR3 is TGTGCCACCAGTGGGGGGGGAGGGGGAGTCGGCAATCAGCCCCAGCATTTT.